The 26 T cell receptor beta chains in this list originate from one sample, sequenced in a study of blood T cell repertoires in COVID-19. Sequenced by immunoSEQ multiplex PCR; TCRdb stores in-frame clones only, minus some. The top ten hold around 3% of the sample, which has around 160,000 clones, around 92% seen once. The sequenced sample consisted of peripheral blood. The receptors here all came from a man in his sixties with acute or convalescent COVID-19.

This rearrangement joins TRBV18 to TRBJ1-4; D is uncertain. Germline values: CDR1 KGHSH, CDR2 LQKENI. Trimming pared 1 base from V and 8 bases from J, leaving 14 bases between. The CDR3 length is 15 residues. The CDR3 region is CASSPRGGAGEKLFF. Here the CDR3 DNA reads TGTGCCAGCTCACCACGCGGTGGTGCGGGAGAAAAACTGTTTTTT.

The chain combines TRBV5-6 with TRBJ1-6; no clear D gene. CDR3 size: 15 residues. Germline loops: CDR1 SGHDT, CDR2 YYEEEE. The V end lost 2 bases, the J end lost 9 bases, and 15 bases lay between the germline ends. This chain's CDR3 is CASSFGSSGSSPLHF. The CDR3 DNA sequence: TGTGCCAGCAGCTTTGGGTCCAGTGGGAGTTCACCCCTCCACTTT.

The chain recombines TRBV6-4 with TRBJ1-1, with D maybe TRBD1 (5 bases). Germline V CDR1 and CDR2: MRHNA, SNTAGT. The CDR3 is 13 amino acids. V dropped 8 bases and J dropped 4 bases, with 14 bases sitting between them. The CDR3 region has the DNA TGTGCCAGCTCCAGGGAGGAGAGCACTGAAGCTTTCTTT. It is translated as CASSREESTEAFF.

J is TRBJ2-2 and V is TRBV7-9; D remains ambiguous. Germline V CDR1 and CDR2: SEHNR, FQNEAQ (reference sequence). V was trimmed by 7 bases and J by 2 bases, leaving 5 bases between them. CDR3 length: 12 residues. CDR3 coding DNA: TGTGCCAGCATCCCTAACACCGGGGAGCTGTTTTTT. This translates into CASIPNTGELFF.

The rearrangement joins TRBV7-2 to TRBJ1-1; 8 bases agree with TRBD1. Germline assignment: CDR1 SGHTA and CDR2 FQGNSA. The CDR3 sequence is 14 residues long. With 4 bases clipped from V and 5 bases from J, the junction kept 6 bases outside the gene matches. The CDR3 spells CASSYLRGRTEAFF. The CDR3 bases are TGTGCCAGCAGCTACCTCAGGGGGCGGACTGAAGCTTTCTTT.

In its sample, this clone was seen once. The CDR3 reads CSVVRGPNEQFF. The CDR3 DNA sequence: TGCAGCGTTGTAAGGGGGCCCAATGAGCAGTTCTTC. V and J are TRBV29-1 and TRBJ2-1; 7 bases align to TRBD1. CDR3 length: 12 residues. Per germline, CDR1 SQVTM and CDR2 ANQGSEA. V lost 4 bases, J lost 6 bases, and 3 bases stayed unmatched.

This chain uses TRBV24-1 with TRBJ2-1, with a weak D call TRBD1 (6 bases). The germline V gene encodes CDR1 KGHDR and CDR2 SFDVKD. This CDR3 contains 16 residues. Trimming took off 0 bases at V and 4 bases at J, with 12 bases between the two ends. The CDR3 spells CATSDLGTGSYNEQFF. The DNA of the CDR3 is TGTGCCACCAGTGATTTGGGAACAGGGTCTTACAATGAGCAGTTCTTC.

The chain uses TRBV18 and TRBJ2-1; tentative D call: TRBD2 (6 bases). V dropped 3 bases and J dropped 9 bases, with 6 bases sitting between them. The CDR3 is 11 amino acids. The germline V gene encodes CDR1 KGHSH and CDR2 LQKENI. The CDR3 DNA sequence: TGTGCCAGCTCACCGGAGGGTGAGCAGTTCTTC. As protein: CASSPEGEQFF.

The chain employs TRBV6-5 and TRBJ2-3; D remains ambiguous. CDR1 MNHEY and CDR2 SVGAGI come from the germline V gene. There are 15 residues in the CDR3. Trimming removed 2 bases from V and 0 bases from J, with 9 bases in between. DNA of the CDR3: TGTGCCAGCAGTTACACCTACGCTAGCACAGATACGCAGTATTTT. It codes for CASSYTYASTDTQYF.

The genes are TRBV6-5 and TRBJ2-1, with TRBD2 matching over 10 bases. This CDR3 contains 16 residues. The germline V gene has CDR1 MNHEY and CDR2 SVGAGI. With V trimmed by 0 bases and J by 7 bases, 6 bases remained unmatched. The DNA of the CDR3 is TGTGCCAGCAGTTACTCGGCAGCGGGGGGGCAGAATGAGCAGTTCTTC. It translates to CASSYSAAGGQNEQFF.

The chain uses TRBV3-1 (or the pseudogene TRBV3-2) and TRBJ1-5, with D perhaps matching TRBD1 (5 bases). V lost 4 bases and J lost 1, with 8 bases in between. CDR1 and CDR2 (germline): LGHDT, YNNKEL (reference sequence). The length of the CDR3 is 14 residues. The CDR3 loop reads CASSPTESNQPQHF. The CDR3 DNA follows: TGTGCCAGCAGCCCGACAGAGAGCAATCAGCCCCAGCATTTT.

This CDR3 is CASSRQGNSPLHF. In nucleotides, the CDR3 is TGCGCCAGCAGCAGACAGGGGAATTCACCCCTCCACTTT. This sequence joins TRBV10-1 and TRBJ1-6; 8 positions agree with TRBD1. After removal of 6 bases from V and 7 bases from J, the junction contained 2 bases not matched to a gene. Germline CDR1 reads WNHNN; CDR2 reads SYGVQD (reference sequence). The CDR3 totals 13 residues.

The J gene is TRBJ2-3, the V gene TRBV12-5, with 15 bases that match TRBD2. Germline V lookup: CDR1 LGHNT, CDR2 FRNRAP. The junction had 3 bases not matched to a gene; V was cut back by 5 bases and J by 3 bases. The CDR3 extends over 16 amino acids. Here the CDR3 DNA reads TGTGCTAGTGGTAGGACTAGCGGGGGGGTAACAGATACGCAGTATTTT. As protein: CASGRTSGGVTDTQYF.

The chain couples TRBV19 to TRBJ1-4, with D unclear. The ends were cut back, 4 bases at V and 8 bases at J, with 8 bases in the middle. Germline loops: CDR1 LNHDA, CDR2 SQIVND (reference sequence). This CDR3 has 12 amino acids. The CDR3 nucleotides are TGTGCCAGTAGTAGAACAAAGGAAAAACTGTTTTTT. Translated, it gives CASSRTKEKLFF.

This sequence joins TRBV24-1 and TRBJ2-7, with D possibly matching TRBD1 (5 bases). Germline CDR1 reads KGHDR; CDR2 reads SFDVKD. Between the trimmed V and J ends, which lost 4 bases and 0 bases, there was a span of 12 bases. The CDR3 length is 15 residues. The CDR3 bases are TGTGCCACCAGTGACCCCCGACAGAGCTCCTACGAGCAGTACTTC. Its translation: CATSDPRQSSYEQYF.

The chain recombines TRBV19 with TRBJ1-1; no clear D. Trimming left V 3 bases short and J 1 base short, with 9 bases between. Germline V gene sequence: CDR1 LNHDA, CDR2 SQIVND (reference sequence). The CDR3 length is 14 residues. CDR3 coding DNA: TGTGCCAGTAGTATCGATGAGTGGAACACTGAAGCTTTCTTT. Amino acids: CASSIDEWNTEAFF. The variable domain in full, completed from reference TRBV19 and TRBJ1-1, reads DGGITQSPKYLFRKEGQNVTLSCEQNLNHDAMYWYRQDPGQGLRLIYYSQIVNDFQKGDIAEGYSVSREKKESFPLTVTSAQKNPTAFYLCASSIDEWNTEAFFGQGTRLTVV.

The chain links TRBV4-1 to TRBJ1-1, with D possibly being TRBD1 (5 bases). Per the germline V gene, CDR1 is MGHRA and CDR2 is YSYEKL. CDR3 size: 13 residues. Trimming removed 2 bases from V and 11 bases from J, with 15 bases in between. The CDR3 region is CASSQSSRVRAFF. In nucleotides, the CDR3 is TGCGCCAGCAGCCAATCGTCCAGGGTACGGGCTTTCTTT.

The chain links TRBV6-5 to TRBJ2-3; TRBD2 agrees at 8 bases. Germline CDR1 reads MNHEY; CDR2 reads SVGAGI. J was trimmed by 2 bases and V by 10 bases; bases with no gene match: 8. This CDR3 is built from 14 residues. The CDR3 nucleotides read TGTGCCACTCACCCGGGGGGGGCCACAGATACGCAGTATTTT. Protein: CATHPGGATDTQYF.

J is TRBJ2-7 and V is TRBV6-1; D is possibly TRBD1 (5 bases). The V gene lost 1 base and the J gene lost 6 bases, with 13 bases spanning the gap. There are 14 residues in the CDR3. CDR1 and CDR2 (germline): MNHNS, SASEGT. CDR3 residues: CASSEGGVGREQYF. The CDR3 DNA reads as TGTGCCAGCAGTGAAGGGGGCGTAGGGCGCGAGCAGTACTTC.

In nucleotides, the CDR3 is TGTGCCAGCAGCCAAGATCCGCTACTAGCGGGGGATTACGAGCAGTACTTC. Amino acid sequence: CASSQDPLLAGDYEQYF. The chain employs TRBV4-2 and TRBJ2-7, with 11 bases matching TRBD2. V lost 0 bases, J lost 4 bases, and 8 bases stayed unmatched. This CDR3 is built from 17 residues. Germline CDR1 reads LGHNA; CDR2 reads YNFKEQ.

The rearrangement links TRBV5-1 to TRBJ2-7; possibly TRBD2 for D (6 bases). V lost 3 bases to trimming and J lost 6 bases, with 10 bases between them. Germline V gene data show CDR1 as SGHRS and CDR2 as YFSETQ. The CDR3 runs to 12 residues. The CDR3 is CASSSAGGEQYF. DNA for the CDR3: TGCGCCAGCAGCTCTGCCGGGGGCGAGCAGTACTTC.

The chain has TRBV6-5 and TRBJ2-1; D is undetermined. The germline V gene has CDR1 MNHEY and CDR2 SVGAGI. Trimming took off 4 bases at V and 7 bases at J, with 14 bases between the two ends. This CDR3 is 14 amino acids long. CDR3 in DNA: TGTGCCAGCAGTTTGTCGGGTTCCCTAAATGAGCAGTTCTTC. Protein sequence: CASSLSGSLNEQFF.

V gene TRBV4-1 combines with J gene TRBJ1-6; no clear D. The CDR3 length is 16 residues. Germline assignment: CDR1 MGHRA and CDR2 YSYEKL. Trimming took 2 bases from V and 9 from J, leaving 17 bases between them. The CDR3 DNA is TGCGCCAGCAGCCAACCCCGAGAGTCTGGAGTTTCACCCCTCCACTTT. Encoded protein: CASSQPRESGVSPLHF.

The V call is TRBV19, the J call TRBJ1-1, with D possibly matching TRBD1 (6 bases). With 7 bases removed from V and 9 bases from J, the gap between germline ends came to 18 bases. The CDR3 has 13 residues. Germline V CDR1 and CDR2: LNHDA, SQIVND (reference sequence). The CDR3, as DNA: TGTGCCAGTACCGCCGGGACAAAAGGGAAAGCTTTCTTT. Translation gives CASTAGTKGKAFF.

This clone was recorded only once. The CDR3 sequence: CASSLGSSLRSYEQYF. CDR3 nucleotides: TGTGCCAGCAGCTTAGGGAGCTCCCTAAGGTCCTACGAGCAGTACTTC. The chain employs TRBV11-2 and TRBJ2-7; no clear D. The CDR3 consists of 16 residues. The germline gives CDR1 SGHAT, CDR2 FQNNGV. The V end was cut by 1 base, the J end by 1 base, with 14 bases between.

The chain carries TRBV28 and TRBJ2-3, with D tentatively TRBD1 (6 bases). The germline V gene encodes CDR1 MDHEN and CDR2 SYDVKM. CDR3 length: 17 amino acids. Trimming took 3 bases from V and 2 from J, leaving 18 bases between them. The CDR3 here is CASSFWVDSEFTDTQYF. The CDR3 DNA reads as TGTGCCAGCAGTTTCTGGGTGGACAGTGAATTCACAGATACGCAGTATTTT.